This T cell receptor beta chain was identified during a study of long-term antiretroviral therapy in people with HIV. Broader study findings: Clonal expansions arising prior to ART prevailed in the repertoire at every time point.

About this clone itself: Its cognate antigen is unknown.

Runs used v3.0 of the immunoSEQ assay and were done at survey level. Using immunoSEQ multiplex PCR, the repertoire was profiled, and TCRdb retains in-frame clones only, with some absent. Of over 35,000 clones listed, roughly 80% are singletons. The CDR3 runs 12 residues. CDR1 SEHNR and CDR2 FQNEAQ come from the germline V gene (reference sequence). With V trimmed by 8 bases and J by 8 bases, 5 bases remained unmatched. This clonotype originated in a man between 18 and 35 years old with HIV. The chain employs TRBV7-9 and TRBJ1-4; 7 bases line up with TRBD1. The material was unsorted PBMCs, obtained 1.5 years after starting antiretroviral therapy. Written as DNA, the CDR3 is TGTGCCAGCCACAGGGGAGGGGAAAAACTGTTTTTT. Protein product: CASHRGGEKLFF.